A single sample is the source of the 32 T cell receptor beta chains below, sequenced in a study of synovial regulatory T cells in juvenile arthritis. Profiled with immunoSEQ multiplex PCR; TCRdb holds only in-frame clones, not every one. The clone table shows 9,500 to 10,000 clones, with the ten largest holding 1.5% to 2%. General study findings and limits: Blood Treg cells that were inflammation-associated showed lower TCR diversity than other blood Treg cells.

Antigen specificity for these receptors is unknown. Sequences were obtained from Treg cells from blood. Subset meaning: HLA-DR+ inflammation-associated blood Treg cells. These TCRs come from a donor aged 2 to 35 with juvenile idiopathic arthritis.

This chain uses TRBV30 with TRBJ1-2; checking the TCRdb D call of TRBD1 is not possible without DNA. CDR1 GTSNPN and CDR2 SVGIG come from the germline V gene (reference sequence). The CDR3 runs to 13 residues. This entry has no DNA. The CDR3 sequence: CAWMRQGGVGYTF.

V gene TRBV4-3 combines with J gene TRBJ1-1; TCRdb designates TRBD1, a call that cannot be tested without DNA. This CDR3 is 13 amino acids long. No DNA was logged. Germline CDR1 is LGHNA and CDR2 is YSLEER. CDR3 region: CASSQDRRSGAFF.

The chain is built from TRBV18 and TRBJ1-4. Germline V gene data show CDR1 as KGHSH and CDR2 as LQKENI. CDR3 length: 15 residues. Nucleotide data are not available. The CDR3 loop is CASSLAGGDNEKLFF.

The CDR3 loop is CASSLDRIWSTEAFF. This rearrangement joins TRBV5-4 to TRBJ1-1; TCRdb calls TRBD1, which cannot be checked without DNA. The CDR3 covers 15 residues. Only the protein is on record. Looked up from germline, CDR1 is SGHNT and CDR2 is YYREEE (reference sequence).

This chain uses TRBV28 with TRBJ2-7. This CDR3 comprises 13 residues. Only the protein is available. Germline V gene sequence: CDR1 MDHEN, CDR2 SYDVKM. CDR3: CASARDGLLEQYF.

This chain connects TRBV6-5 to TRBJ2-7; TCRdb outputs TRBD2, but without DNA this stays unchecked. The CDR3 spans 15 residues. Nucleotide data are not available. Germline loops: CDR1 MNHEY, CDR2 SVGAGI. The CDR3 reads CASSQLAGGTYEQYV.

V usage is TRBV27 and J usage is TRBJ1-5; TCRdb indicates TRBD1, and absent DNA this call remains unverified. This CDR3 has 13 amino acids. No coding sequence is recorded. Germline V gene sequence: CDR1 MNHEY, CDR2 SMNVEV (reference sequence). The CDR3 is CASSGTGKQPQHF.

The rearrangement links TRBV5-1 to TRBJ2-1; TCRdb outputs TRBD2, but without DNA this stays unchecked. The CDR3 covers 16 residues. No DNA is listed. Per the germline V gene, CDR1 is SGHRS and CDR2 is YFSETQ. CDR3 loop: CASRPTGASGLAEQFF.

The J gene is TRBJ2-3, the V gene TRBV21-1; checking the TCRdb D call of TRBD2 is not possible without DNA. TRBV21-1 is listed as a pseudogene. The CDR3 consists of 16 residues. No DNA sequence is on record. The CDR3 loop is CASSKFRGRASDTQYF.

V is TRBV2 and J is TRBJ2-2; TCRdb calls TRBD2, which cannot be checked without DNA. Germline CDR1 and CDR2: SNHLY and FYNNEI. The CDR3 is 15 amino acids. Only the protein is available. CDR3: CASSLVSANTWELFF.

The rearrangement links TRBV6-6 to TRBJ1-5. This CDR3 has 15 residues. The DNA is unrecorded. Germline values: CDR1 MNHNY, CDR2 SVGAGI (reference sequence). The CDR3 loop is CASTRFGVGGQPQHF.

V and J are TRBV7-9 and TRBJ2-7; TCRdb names TRBD2, which stays unverified in the absence of DNA. Germline V gene lookup returns CDR1 SEHNR and CDR2 FQNEAQ (reference sequence). This CDR3 has 11 residues. The coding DNA is unavailable. The CDR3 loop reads CASSLSGGYIF.

This sequence joins TRBV6-6 and TRBJ1-1. This CDR3 has 15 residues. No DNA accompanies this entry. Germline V gene sequence: CDR1 MNHNY, CDR2 SVGAGI (reference sequence). CDR3 sequence reads: CASSYPKAENTEAFF.

This sequence joins TRBV9 and TRBJ2-3; the TRBD1 assignment by TCRdb is unverifiable without DNA. Germline CDR1 SGDLS, CDR2 YYNGEE. The CDR3 is 14 amino acids. No DNA appears here. The CDR3 is CASSVGQATDTQYF.

The chain carries TRBV6-6 and TRBJ2-7; the TCRdb D gene call, TRBD1, has no DNA to confirm it. The CDR3 runs 12 residues. No DNA appears here. CDR1 and CDR2 from the germline V gene are MNHNY and SVGAGI (reference sequence). The CDR3 here is CASTSAAGEQYF.

This chain links TRBV19 with TRBJ2-3; TCRdb calls TRBD1, which cannot be checked without DNA. Looked up from germline, CDR1 is LNHDA and CDR2 is SQIVND (reference sequence). There are 15 residues in the CDR3. The DNA is unrecorded. This CDR3 reads CASRSDRGQGDTQYF.

The chain is built from TRBV5-1 and TRBJ2-5; TCRdb designates TRBD2, a call that cannot be tested without DNA. The CDR3 is 14 amino acids. Only the protein is available. Per germline, CDR1 SGHRS and CDR2 YFSETQ. The CDR3: CASSSSGGASEQYF.

This clone counts as medium-sized by frequency. The V call is TRBV21-1, the J call TRBJ1-4. TRBV21-1 is designated a pseudogene. CDR3 length: 15 residues. No DNA appears here. The CDR3 loop reads CASSKETSTNEKLFF.

The V call is TRBV6-5, the J call TRBJ1-2; TCRdb picks TRBD1, but there is no DNA to check that call. The CDR3 loop spans 13 amino acids. DNA is not recorded here. The V gene's germline CDR1 is MNHEY and CDR2 SVGAGI. The CDR3 is CASSYGRGYGYTF.

V is TRBV5-4 and J is TRBJ2-1; the TRBD2 assignment by TCRdb is unverifiable without DNA. Per the germline V gene, CDR1 is SGHNT and CDR2 is YYREEE (reference sequence). This CDR3 contains 12 residues. The entry carries no DNA sequence. CDR3 residues: CASSRLDDEQFF. The whole variable domain, filled in from reference TRBV5-4 and TRBJ2-1, reads ETGVTQSPTHLIKTRGQQVTLRCSSQSGHNTVSWYQQALGQGPQFIFQYYREEENGRGNFPPRFSGLQFPNYSSELNVNALELDDSALYLCASSRLDDEQFFGPGTRLTVL.

This chain connects TRBV19 to TRBJ2-1. This CDR3 comprises 12 residues. The nucleotide record is missing. Germline assignment: CDR1 LNHDA and CDR2 SQIVND (reference sequence). CDR3 amino acids: CASSILWNEQFF.

The V gene is TRBV11-3, the J gene TRBJ1-4; TCRdb gives TRBD1 as the D gene, but with no DNA this cannot be confirmed. The CDR3 totals 14 residues. No DNA appears here. Germline V lookup: CDR1 SGHNT, CDR2 YENEEA. CDR3 region: CASSLGGSGEKLFF.

V gene TRBV5-4 combines with J gene TRBJ2-5; TCRdb picks TRBD2, but there is no DNA to check that call. The CDR3 is 13 residues long. No DNA was logged. Germline CDR1 SGHNT, CDR2 YYREEE (reference sequence). The CDR3 here is CASSLDSRETQYF.

The chain carries TRBV4-3 and TRBJ2-1; absent DNA, TCRdb's TRBD2 call cannot be checked. Germline V gene data show CDR1 as LGHNA and CDR2 as YSLEER. The CDR3 extends over 13 amino acids. A DNA sequence was not provided. CDR3 residues: CASSQAPGDEQFF.

V is TRBV5-1 and J is TRBJ2-7; TCRdb reports TRBD1, a call that lacks DNA to check it against. The CDR3 consists of 13 residues. This entry has no DNA. Germline V CDR1 and CDR2: SGHRS, YFSETQ. CDR3 in amino acids: CASSLGDRYEQYF. Full variable domain (rest looked up from reference TRBV5-1 and TRBJ2-7): KAGVTQTPRYLIKTRGQQVTLSCSPISGHRSVSWYQQTPGQGLQFLFEYFSETQRNKGNFPGRFSGRQFSNSRSEMNVSTLELGDSALYLCASSLGDRYEQYFGPGTRLTVT.

The chain joins TRBV30 to TRBJ2-6; TCRdb calls TRBD2, which cannot be checked without DNA. The germline V gene encodes CDR1 GTSNPN and CDR2 SVGIG (reference sequence). CDR3 length: 14 amino acids. No DNA sequence was recorded. The CDR3 protein is CAWRGSFGVGVLTF.

The CDR3 region is CASSEATNQYNEQFF. The chain is built from TRBV6-1 and TRBJ2-1. Looked up from germline, CDR1 is MNHNS and CDR2 is SASEGT. This CDR3 contains 15 residues. No nucleotide data were recorded.

Frequency places this clone as medium-sized. The gene calls are TRBV19 and TRBJ1-1. Germline loops: CDR1 LNHDA, CDR2 SQIVND (reference sequence). The CDR3 runs to 15 residues. The DNA is unrecorded. CDR3: CASSPGGRPNTEALF.

The chain uses TRBV4-2 and TRBJ2-3; the D call from TCRdb, TRBD1, cannot be confirmed without DNA. The CDR3 extends over 15 amino acids. No DNA sequence is on record. Germline V lookup: CDR1 LGHNA, CDR2 YNFKEQ. This CDR3 reads CASSQEEGASHTQYF.

This sequence joins TRBV29-1 and TRBJ1-2. CDR1 and CDR2 (germline): SQVTM, ANQGSEA. This CDR3 comprises 12 residues. The coding DNA is unavailable. CDR3 in amino acids: CSVSWGAVGYTF. Using reference TRBV29-1 and TRBJ1-2 for the parts outside the CDR3, the full variable domain is SAVISQKPSRDICQRGTSLTIQCQVDSQVTMMFWYRQQPGQSLTLIATANQGSEATYESGFVIDKFPISRPNLTFSTLTVSNMSPEDSSIYLCSVSWGAVGYTFGSGTRLTVV.

The chain combines TRBV30 with TRBJ1-2; TCRdb returns TRBD1, unconfirmable since there is no DNA. This CDR3 region has 13 residues. Only the protein sequence is given. Germline assignment: CDR1 GTSNPN and CDR2 SVGIG (reference sequence). CDR3 region: CAWSRDRPYGYTF.

The J gene is TRBJ2-3, the V gene TRBV30; TCRdb returns TRBD1, unconfirmable since there is no DNA. CDR1 is GTSNPN, CDR2 SVGIG, per germline (reference sequence). The CDR3 has 19 amino acids. The protein alone is recorded here. CDR3 sequence: CAWSGVGSRGQGGTDTQYF.